Listed below are T cell receptor beta chains from one sample, sequenced in a study of blood T cell repertoires in COVID-19. TCRdb keeps only in-frame clones here, not all; method: immunoSEQ multiplex PCR. Of some 47,000 clones listed, 65% to 90% were seen once; the top ten hold less than 3%. Sequences were obtained from peripheral blood. Receptor source: a woman older than 75 with acute or convalescent COVID-19. Both conserved end residues are part of each CDR3. Fields, in order: J gene, D gene, V gene, clone size, CDR3 protein, CDR3 DNA. The D gene is left open where the match is weak. The size of a clone is reported for some rows only, either as once, few or many, or as a class for expanded clones.

TRBJ1-6 | . | TRBV30 | . | CAWSVGQGWNSPLHF | TGTGCCTGGAGTGTAGGCCAGGGGTGGAATTCACCCCTCCACTTT
TRBJ2-5 | TRBD2 | TRBV19 | . | CASSPGTSGVYQETQYF | TGTGCCAGTAGTCCGGGGACTAGCGGGGTGTACCAAGAGACCCAGTACTTC
TRBJ1-1 | . | TRBV7-3 | . | CASSPGSGNTEAFF | TGTGCCAGCAGCCCAGGGTCCGGTAACACTGAAGCTTTCTTT
TRBJ2-3 | . | TRBV2 | . | CASSETGDTQYF | TGTGCCAGCAGTGAGACTGGGGATACGCAGTATTTT
TRBJ1-3 | TRBD1 | TRBV5-1 | . | CASSLNRGSGNTIYF | TGCGCCAGCAGCTTAAACAGGGGCTCTGGAAACACCATATATTTT
TRBJ2-7 | . | TRBV12-5 | . | CASGGGRYEQYF | TGTGCTAGTGGTGGGGGCAGATACGAGCAGTACTTC
TRBJ1-6 | TRBD1 | TRBV7-9 | once | CASSSGQGGWSPLHF | TGTGCCAGCAGCTCCGGACAGGGTGGATGGTCACCCCTCCACTTT
TRBJ2-5 | TRBD1 | TRBV12-5 | . | CASGLVGTGSKETQYF | TGTGCTAGTGGTTTGGTAGGGACAGGGTCGAAAGAGACCCAGTACTTC
TRBJ2-3 | . | TRBV29-1 | . | CSVDHKSTDTQYF | TGCAGCGTTGACCACAAAAGCACAGATACGCAGTATTTT
TRBJ1-1 | TRBD1 | TRBV6-4 | . | CASIRQGVNTEAFF | TGTGCCAGCATAAGACAGGGGGTTAACACTGAAGCTTTCTTT
TRBJ1-4 | TRBD1 | TRBV2 | . | CASSAQGAREKLFF | TGTGCCAGCAGCGCACAGGGGGCAAGGGAAAAACTGTTTTTT
TRBJ1-1 | TRBD1 | TRBV25-1 | once | CASSRGPGTEAFF | TGTGCCAGCAGCAGGGGGCCGGGAACTGAAGCTTTCTTT
TRBJ2-1 | . | TRBV7-4 | . | CASRRRGVNEQFF | TGTGCCAGCAGGCGCAGGGGGGTCAATGAGCAGTTCTTC
TRBJ1-1 | TRBD1 | TRBV5-1 | . | CASSLGFLGSSTGDTEAFF | TGCGCCAGCAGCTTGGGTTTTCTTGGCAGTTCAACAGGGGACACTGAAGCTTTCTTT
TRBJ2-2 | TRBD1 | TRBV6-5 | . | CASSYGGDREYGELFF | TGTGCCAGCAGTTACGGGGGGGACAGGGAATACGGGGAGCTGTTTTTT
TRBJ2-7 | . | TRBV5-1 | . | CASSSSSGEQYF | TGCGCCAGCAGTTCCTCATCGGGCGAGCAGTACTTC
TRBJ2-3 | TRBD1 | TRBV19 | . | CASSPWDRAMSVDTQYF | TGTGCCAGTAGTCCGTGGGACAGGGCTATGTCGGTGGATACGCAGTATTTT
TRBJ1-2 | TRBD1 | TRBV20-1 | . | CSASPGQGRYGYTF | TGCAGTGCTAGTCCGGGACAGGGCCGATATGGCTACACCTTC
TRBJ2-2 | TRBD2 | TRBV5-6 | . | CASSVTGTRRTGELFF | TGTGCCAGCAGCGTGACCGGGACTAGACGCACCGGGGAGCTGTTTTTT
TRBJ1-2 | . | TRBV5-5 | once | CASSIQGYGYTF | TGTGCCAGCAGCATTCAGGGCTATGGCTACACCTTC
TRBJ2-5 | . | TRBV21-1 | . | CASSFDGGGHQETQYF | TGTGCCAGCAGCTTCGATGGGGGGGGGCACCAAGAGACCCAGTACTTC
TRBJ2-3 | TRBD2 | TRBV3-1/TRBV3-2 | . | CASSPTSGGPTDTQYF | TGTGCCAGCAGCCCGACTAGCGGGGGCCCCACAGATACGCAGTATTTT
TRBJ1-1 | TRBD1 | TRBV19 | once | CATKSGTGARNTEAFF | TGTGCCACGAAGAGCGGAACAGGGGCCCGGAACACTGAAGCTTTCTTT
TRBJ1-6 | . | TRBV2 | . | CASSENSPLHF | TGTGCCAGCAGCGAGAATTCACCCCTCCACTTT
TRBJ2-5 | TRBD1 | TRBV7-8 | . | CASSLDRDRGVQETQYF | TGTGCCAGCAGCTTAGACCGGGACAGGGGAGTCCAAGAGACCCAGTACTTC
TRBJ1-1 | . | TRBV19 | . | CASSTAEVAEAFF | TGTGCCAGTAGCACCGCGGAGGTCGCTGAAGCTTTCTTT
TRBJ1-3 | TRBD1 | TRBV19 | . | CASTTTLGQGRSGNTIYF | TGTGCCAGTACCACAACCCTGGGACAGGGGAGATCTGGAAACACCATATATTTT
TRBJ1-4 | . | TRBV4-1 | . | CASKQSETNEKLFF | TGCGCCAGCAAACAGTCCGAAACTAATGAAAAACTGTTTTTT
TRBJ1-4 | . | TRBV7-6 | . | CASSFRDTGATNEKLFF | TGTGCCAGCAGCTTCCGGGACACCGGCGCAACTAATGAAAAACTGTTTTTT
TRBJ2-2 | TRBD1 | TRBV7-9 | . | CASSPQGWVGTGELFF | TGTGCCAGCAGCCCACAGGGGTGGGTAGGAACCGGGGAGCTGTTTTTT
TRBJ2-2 | . | TRBV7-3 | . | CASSLSGGAGELFF | TGTGCCAGCAGCTTAAGTGGCGGGGCCGGGGAGCTGTTTTTT
TRBJ1-1 | . | TRBV2 | . | CASILGGPREIAFF | TGTGCCAGCATCTTGGGCGGGCCGCGGGAGATAGCTTTCTTT
TRBJ1-1 | . | TRBV7-2 | . | CASRPMGRGAGTEAFF | TGTGCCAGCAGGCCCATGGGTAGGGGCGCCGGCACTGAAGCTTTCTTT
TRBJ1-1 | TRBD1 | TRBV12-5 | . | CASGMTGSTEAFF | TGTGCTAGTGGTATGACAGGGAGCACTGAAGCTTTCTTT
TRBJ2-3 | TRBD2 | TRBV27 | once | CASSWRLAGGQDTQYF | TGTGCCAGCAGTTGGAGACTAGCGGGGGGGCAAGATACGCAGTATTTT
TRBJ1-2 | . | TRBV3-1/TRBV3-2 | . | CASSPVDSNYGYTF | TGTGCCAGCAGCCCTGTGGACAGTAACTATGGCTACACCTTC
TRBJ2-7 | . | TRBV21-1 | once | CASSPRGTSGGASYEQYF | TGTGCCAGCAGCCCCAGGGGGACTAGCGGGGGGGCTTCCTACGAGCAGTACTTC
TRBJ1-6 | . | TRBV5-1 | . | CASSLSGARNSPLHF | TGCGCCAGCAGCTTGTCAGGGGCACGGAATTCACCCCTCCACTTT
TRBJ1-1 | . | TRBV3-1/TRBV3-2 | . | CASSPHGGATEAFF | TGTGCCAGCAGCCCGCACGGGGGGGCCACTGAAGCTTTCTTT
TRBJ1-2 | . | TRBV2 | . | CASSENRSYGYTF | TGTGCCAGCAGTGAGAACAGGTCCTATGGCTACACCTTC
TRBJ1-1 | . | TRBV30 | . | CAWDPQQNTEAFF | TGTGCCTGGGACCCACAACAGAACACTGAAGCTTTCTTT
TRBJ2-3 | TRBD2 | TRBV20-1 | few | CSASPHGLAGGLSTDTQYF | TGCAGTGCTAGTCCCCACGGACTAGCGGGGGGCCTTAGCACAGATACGCAGTATTTT
TRBJ1-5 | . | TRBV10-3 | . | CAISETRGNQPQHF | TGTGCCATCAGTGAGACCAGGGGCAATCAGCCCCAGCATTTT
TRBJ1-3 | TRBD1 | TRBV7-2 | . | CASSRDRSSGNTIYF | TGTGCCAGCAGTAGGGACAGGAGCTCTGGAAACACCATATATTTT
TRBJ2-7 | . | TRBV7-6 | . | CASSPQGGPLSYEQYF | TGTGCCAGCAGTCCTCAGGGGGGCCCTCTGTCCTACGAGCAGTACTTC
TRBJ1-2 | . | TRBV30 | . | CAWSEGSQYGYTF | TGTGCCTGGAGTGAGGGGTCACAGTATGGCTACACCTTC
TRBJ2-5 | . | TRBV7-2 | . | CASSLARGAGETQYF | TGTGCCAGCAGCTTAGCCCGGGGGGCGGGTGAGACCCAGTACTTC
TRBJ2-5 | . | TRBV3-1/TRBV3-2 | . | CATSGISGGGETQYF | TGTGCCACTTCCGGGATATCGGGGGGCGGGGAGACCCAGTACTTC
TRBJ2-5 | . | TRBV6-5 | . | CASASQGAGQETQYF | TGTGCCAGCGCCTCTCAAGGGGCAGGACAAGAGACCCAGTACTTC
TRBJ1-1 | . | TRBV7-2 | . | CASRQTGKRNTEAFF | TGTGCCAGCAGACAAACAGGGAAAAGGAACACTGAAGCTTTCTTT
TRBJ2-7 | TRBD2 | TRBV7-2 | . | CASSPPLAGGSYEQYF | TGTGCCAGCAGCCCCCCCCTAGCGGGGGGCTCCTACGAGCAGTACTTC
TRBJ1-3 | . | TRBV27 | . | CASKLSSGNTIYF | TGTGCCAGCAAATTGAGCTCTGGAAACACCATATATTTT
TRBJ1-5 | TRBD1 | TRBV7-3 | . | CAVGGAGGLQPQHF | TGTGCCGTAGGGGGGGCAGGGGGCCTGCAGCCCCAGCATTTT
TRBJ1-5 | . | TRBV5-6 | . | CASSYRGSGRPQHF | TGTGCCAGCAGTTATAGGGGGTCAGGGAGACCCCAGCATTTT
TRBJ2-1 | TRBD2 | TRBV5-1 | . | CASSLGLAGGLYEQFF | TGCGCCAGCAGCCTGGGACTAGCGGGGGGATTGTATGAGCAGTTCTTC
TRBJ2-7 | . | TRBV2 | . | CASSLDSTGEQYF | TGTGCCAGCAGCTTGGACTCGACGGGGGAGCAGTACTTC
TRBJ2-3 | . | TRBV19 | . | CASSVGVADTQYF | TGTGCCAGTAGTGTCGGGGTCGCCGATACGCAGTATTTT
TRBJ2-1 | TRBD2 | TRBV7-2 | . | CASSLSGGARNEQFF | TGTGCCAGCAGCCTAAGCGGGGGGGCCAGGAATGAGCAGTTCTTC